This T cell receptor (beta chain) was recorded in a study of a mutant IDH1 vaccine in newly diagnosed glioma. Concerning this clone itself: Its antigen remains unidentified.

Time point indicated: baseline, week 1 (first vaccination visit). Documented treatment: pre-vaccination baseline after standard-of-care therapy. The CDR3 runs to 18 residues. Germline V gene sequence: CDR1 SEHNR, CDR2 FQNEAQ (reference sequence). V was clipped by 6 bases and J by 4 bases; unmatched bases: 12. Findings and limits, study-wide: Of the patients, around 93% had vaccine-induced immune responses.

Using immunoSEQ multiplex PCR, the repertoire was profiled, and TCRdb retains in-frame clones only, with some absent. The table lists over 45,000 clones, about 91% of them singletons, with roughly 2.5% in the top ten. The material sequenced was PBMCs, taken from a glioma patient treated with radiotherapy, temozolomide or both. The V gene is TRBV7-9, the J gene TRBJ1-4, with TRBD1 matching over 12 bases. This TCR derives from a man aged 50-59 years with glioma. CDR3: CASSGDRGLNLGNEKLFF. As DNA, the CDR3 is TGTGCCAGCAGTGGGGACAGGGGGCTCAACTTGGGTAATGAAAAACTGTTTTTT.